Detailed here is one T cell receptor (beta chain). Its antigen is not yet known. Per-base quality was not reported, and no clone a single base away is much larger than it. The roughly 39 donors, aged roughly 6 to 100 years, were systemically healthy Caucasian individuals from Russia. Each donor gave approximately 9.3 milliliters of peripheral blood, collected into EDTA-treated Vacutainer tubes. Ficoll-Paque density-gradient centrifugation was used to isolate PBMCs, with at least 6 million per sample. Trizol reagent was used to extract total RNA from PBMCs, with at least 5.5 micrograms per sample. Naive CD45RAhigh/CD27high T cell percentages were measured by flow cytometry on a PBMC aliquot from every donor. This sample was taken from a study of blood T cells in healthy people across ages (dated by TCRdb to the mid-2010s). Looking at the study overall: In model experiments, roughly one uniquely barcoded TCR beta cDNA molecule per two T cells was captured by template switching. To track age-related changes in TCR beta repertoire diversity, the study relied on deep sequencing normalized with unique cDNA molecular identifiers. Donors were grouped into four age groups: young (average roughly 15 years), middle-aged (over 35), aged (around 62) and long-lived (about 82). To avoid experimental bias, donors of different ages were distributed randomly across sequencing lanes. For two donors (one aged 18 to 29 and one aged 80 or older), the study analyzed two additional independent replicas of 1 million unique cDNA reads from the same blood draw.

Library preparation employed 5' RACE. The sequencer was an Illumina HiSeq 2500. The second PCR ran for roughly 7 to 11 cycles and used a J-beta primer mix along with a sample-barcoded 5' primer. A template-switch 5' adaptor carrying 12 random nucleotides introduced a unique molecular identifier onto each TCR beta cDNA molecule. Each sample yielded at least 3 million CDR3-containing paired-end reads. All of the RNA was converted into first-strand cDNA using the Mint cDNA synthesis kit, with a TRBC-specific oligonucleotide serving as the primer. After uracil-DNA glycosylase treatment, a first 18-cycle PCR used universal primers M1SS and BC2_uni_R on all cDNA. As for the original processing: Each sample was normalized by randomly selecting 1 million high-quality reads, each carrying a distinct molecular identifier. Instead of being binned into consensus sequences, reads with shared molecular identifiers were discarded. CDR3 identification, clonotype clustering and error correction used MiTCR with a Q25 quality threshold and the strictest error-elimination algorithm. A nonparametric unseen species model with Euler transformation was used to estimate a lower bound on total TCR beta diversity. TCRdb trimmed the raw reads at Q25, called clones with MiXCR and kept productive beta chains. All rows with the same CDR3 protein become a single entry with the most common DNA and genes. The V and J calls reflect TCRdb's pipeline rather than the authors' work. The sample records 700,000 to 900,000 distinct CDR3 sequences, less than 70% of which are singletons. 41% of the sample rests with the top ten.

Broader findings and caveats from the paper: Since profiling was done on bulk unsorted PBMCs, naive and antigen-experienced compartments could not be conclusively compared. There was a strong correlation between observed TCR beta diversity and the percentage of naive T cells measured by flow cytometry. Total diversity estimates from one million sequenced T cells were considered lower bounds and underestimates. Observed TCR beta diversity per million T cells fell roughly linearly with age, and a significant reduction was already apparent by age about 43. The CMV infection status of donors was not known, potentially confounding age-related changes in expanded clonotypes. Compared with the aged group, more naive CD4+ T cells, fewer expanded clones and increased TCR diversity were shown by the long-lived group, suggesting age selection.

V is clipped by 8 bases and J by 4 bases, and the sequence between their germline boundaries is 20 bases long. CDR1 and CDR2 are read off the germline V gene (reference sequence) as MNHEY and SMNVEV. The CDR3, cysteine through phenylalanine, is 15 amino acids long. CDR3 DNA is the only sequence kept; it has 45 bases, read in frame from the first base. Sequencing was carried out using blood. The sequence joins TRBV27 to TRBJ1-1, and possibly TRBD1, on 5 matching bases. The sequence came from a man older than 75 in good health. The nucleotides are TGTGCCAGCCTCGGCTTCGGGACCCCTAGCACTGAAGCTTTCTTT. Translation gives CASLGFGTPSTEAFF.